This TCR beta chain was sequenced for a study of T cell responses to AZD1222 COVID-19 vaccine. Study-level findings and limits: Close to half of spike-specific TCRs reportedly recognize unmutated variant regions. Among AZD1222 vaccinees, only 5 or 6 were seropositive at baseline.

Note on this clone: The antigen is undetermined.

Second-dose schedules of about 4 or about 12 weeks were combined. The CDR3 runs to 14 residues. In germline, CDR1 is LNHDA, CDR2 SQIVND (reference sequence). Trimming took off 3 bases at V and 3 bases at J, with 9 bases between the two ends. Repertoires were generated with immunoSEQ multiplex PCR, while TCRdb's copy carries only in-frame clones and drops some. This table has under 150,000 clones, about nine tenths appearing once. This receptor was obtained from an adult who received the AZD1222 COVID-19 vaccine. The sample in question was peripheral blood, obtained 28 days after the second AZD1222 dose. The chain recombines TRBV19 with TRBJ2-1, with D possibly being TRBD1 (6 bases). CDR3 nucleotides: TGTGCCAGTAGTATTGGGGACAACTACAATGAGCAGTTCTTC. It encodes CASSIGDNYNEQFF.